The TCR beta chain under discussion was sequenced for a study of blood T cell repertoires in COVID-19 (dated by TCRdb to about 2020). Regarding the research as a whole: The collaborator samples originated in the United States, Italy and Spain and spanned the acute and convalescent phases of COVID-19. Sample metadata almost always included a de-identified subject ID, COVID-19 status, age in years and sex. Subjects who had been exposed to COVID-19, were actively infected with it, or had recovered from it provided the deeply sampled blood TCRbeta repertoires that made up the dataset. The samples were drawn from two sources: the first 160 participants of the ongoing ImmuneRACE study, and 1,254 subjects contributed by 6 global collaborators. The prospective study material was composed of cDNA or gDNA derived from T cells, B-cell-depleted T cells, or PBMCs. Where available, HLA class I and class II types were obtained from metadata supplied by the sample provider rather than from assay-based typing. A freely available public database, intended as a resource for researchers studying the immune response to SARS-CoV-2, is where the repertoires were released. The investigation overall reported the following: The quantity of clinical and demographic metadata differed by source and by participant and was supplied without curation.

The CDR3 contains 14 residues, cysteine and phenylalanine counted. Of all the DNA, just the CDR3 is kept, 42 bases in frame from base 1. Germline trimming: 4 bases from V, 10 bases from J; junction bases outside gene matches: 12. Based on the germline V gene (reference sequence), the CDR1 and CDR2 sequences are LNHDA and SQIVND. Participants in the prospective study were enrolled through a virtual design, were aged roughly 18 to 100 years, and lived in about two dozen United States geographic areas. In the prospective study, participants were assigned to cohorts based on the clinical history participants reported in a screening survey and a study questionnaire. Exposed participants had been in contact, within 2 weeks of entering the study, with a person who had a PCR-confirmed or clinician-diagnosed case of COVID-19. Mobile phlebotomists in the prospective study collected whole blood, serum and a nasopharyngeal or oropharyngeal swab from every participant. Prospective study participants could optionally give additional blood draws and questionnaires over an approximately two-month period. Before DNA extraction, blood samples from the prospective study were shipped at room temperature or frozen.

With regard to this clone: Its antigen remains undetermined. The record has no base qualities; no much larger clone is one base away.

TCRbeta CDR3 regions were amplified from genomic DNA by means of the immunoSEQ Assay, a bias-controlled multiplex PCR. The paper's processing steps were these. Within the assay, amplification of reference gene primers was used to estimate how many nucleated cells each sample contained. To quantify the absolute abundance of each unique TCRbeta CDR3 rearrangement, sequence reads were collapsed and filtered. For each sample, productive Simpson clonality was calculated as the square root of Simpson's diversity index across productive rearrangements. Entries here come from immuneACCESS through TCRdb and include only in-frame sequences with V and J called. Some clones fail to appear in such tables; in the studies checked, an unresolved V gene covers under half of the shortfall, and the cause of the remainder is unknown. V, J and clone size are taken as reported in that table, and D and trimming were inferred from the DNA itself. The sample data list approximately 200,000 clones, and 86% of these were observed just once. About 4% of the sample lies in the top ten.

This sequence uses TRBV19 and TRBJ1-2, with 7 central nucleotides matching TRBD1. The sequence came from a young woman who had been exposed to COVID-19. What was sequenced was PBMCs or T cells enriched from blood (not recorded which). The CDR3 loop reads CASSTPGQTDAYTF. In nucleotide form, the sequence is TGTGCCAGTAGTACCCCGGGACAGACTGATGCCTACACCTTC.